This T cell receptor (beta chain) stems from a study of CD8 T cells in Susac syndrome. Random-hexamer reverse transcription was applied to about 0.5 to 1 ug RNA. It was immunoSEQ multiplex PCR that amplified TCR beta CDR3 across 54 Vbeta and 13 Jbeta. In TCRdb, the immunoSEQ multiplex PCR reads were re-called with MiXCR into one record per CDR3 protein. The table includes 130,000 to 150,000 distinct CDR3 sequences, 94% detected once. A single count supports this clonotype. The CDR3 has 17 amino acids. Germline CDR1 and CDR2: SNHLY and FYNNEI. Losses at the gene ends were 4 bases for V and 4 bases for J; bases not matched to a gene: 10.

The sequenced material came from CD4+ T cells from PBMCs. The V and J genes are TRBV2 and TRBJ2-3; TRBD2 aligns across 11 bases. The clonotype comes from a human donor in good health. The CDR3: CASSAYRLAGSPDTQYF. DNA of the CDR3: TGTGCCAGCAGTGCCTACAGACTAGCGGGGTCCCCAGATACGCAGTATTTT.